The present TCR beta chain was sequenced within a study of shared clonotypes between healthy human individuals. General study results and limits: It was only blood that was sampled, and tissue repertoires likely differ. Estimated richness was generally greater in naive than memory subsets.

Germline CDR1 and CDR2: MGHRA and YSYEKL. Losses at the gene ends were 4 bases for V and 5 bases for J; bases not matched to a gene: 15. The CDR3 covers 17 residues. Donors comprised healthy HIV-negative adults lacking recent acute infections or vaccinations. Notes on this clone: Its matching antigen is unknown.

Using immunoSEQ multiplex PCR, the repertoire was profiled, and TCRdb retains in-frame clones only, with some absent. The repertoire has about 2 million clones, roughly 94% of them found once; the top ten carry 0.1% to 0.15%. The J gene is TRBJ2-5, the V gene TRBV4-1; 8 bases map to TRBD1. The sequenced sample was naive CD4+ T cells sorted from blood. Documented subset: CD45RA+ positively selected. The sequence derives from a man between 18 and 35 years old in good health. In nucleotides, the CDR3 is TGCGCCAGCAGCCCATCCTCGGCAGGGGGCTTAGGGGAGACCCAGTACTTC. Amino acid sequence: CASSPSSAGGLGETQYF.